A single sample gave rise to the 9 T cell receptor beta chains below, sequenced in a study of blood T cell repertoires in COVID-19. The protocol was immunoSEQ multiplex PCR, while the TCRdb copy is restricted to in-frame clones and leaves out a portion. The sample lists more than 120,000 clones, just under 90% occurring once. Sequences were obtained from peripheral blood. Source of these receptors: a woman between 45 and 65 years old with active or convalescent COVID-19.

In nucleotides, the CDR3 is TGTGCCAGCAGCCTTACGGGACAGGGGGCTAGCGAGCAGTACTTC. Its protein is CASSLTGQGASEQYF. The V and J genes are TRBV5-6 and TRBJ2-7, with 12 bases fitting TRBD1. This CDR3 contains 15 residues. Per germline, CDR1 SGHDT and CDR2 YYEEEE. The V segment lost 4 bases and the J segment 6 bases; nucleotides outside the gene matches: 8.

V usage is TRBV7-2 and J usage is TRBJ1-2; 7 bases map to TRBD1. The ends lost 2 bases at V and 8 bases at J; junction bases unmatched: 8. The germline CDR1 and CDR2 sequences are SGHTA and FQGNSA. The CDR3 is made up of 14 amino acids. This CDR3 is CASSLLQGPGGYTF. CDR3 bases: TGTGCCAGCAGCTTACTACAGGGGCCGGGGGGCTACACCTTC.

This clone was seen more than once but under ten times. The rearrangement links TRBV28 to TRBJ1-1; the D gene is possibly TRBD1 (6 bases). V gave up 5 bases and J gave up 1 base, with 11 bases separating them. Germline V gene data show CDR1 as MDHEN and CDR2 as SYDVKM. The length of the CDR3 is 14 residues. The CDR3 region is CASSILQGNTEAFF. DNA of the CDR3: TGTGCCAGCAGTATACTACAGGGGAACACTGAAGCTTTCTTT.

This chain connects TRBV4-1 to TRBJ1-2, with a weak D call TRBD1 (5 bases). This CDR3 spans 19 amino acids. Trimming took 6 bases from V and 2 from J, leaving 28 bases between them. Looked up from germline, CDR1 is MGHRA and CDR2 is YSYEKL. DNA of the CDR3: TGCGCCAGCAGATACGAAACACAGGTTCTGACGTTCGGAAACTATGGCTACACCTTC. Protein product: CASRYETQVLTFGNYGYTF.

CDR3 protein: CASSPGVPEAFF. The CDR3 nucleotides read TGCGCCAGCAGCCCAGGGGTTCCTGAAGCTTTCTTT. The gene calls are TRBV5-1 and TRBJ1-1, with D maybe TRBD1 (6 bases). The V and J ends lost 4 bases and 6 bases respectively, with 10 bases between them. The CDR3 length is 12 residues. Germline V gene lookup returns CDR1 SGHRS and CDR2 YFSETQ.

The rearrangement links TRBV3-1 (or the pseudogene TRBV3-2) to TRBJ1-1, with 8 bases matching TRBD1. The germline CDR1 and CDR2 sequences are LGHDT and YNNKEL (reference sequence). Trimming removed 3 bases from V and 2 bases from J; junction bases left unmatched: 11. This CDR3 comprises 17 residues. The CDR3 spells CASSHKARTGRNTEAFF. CDR3 in DNA: TGTGCCAGCAGCCACAAGGCACGGACAGGGAGAAACACTGAAGCTTTCTTT.

This chain joins TRBV28 and TRBJ1-1; a possible D gene is TRBD1 (6 bases). Trimming stripped 11 bases from V and 4 bases from J, with 17 bases between. Germline-derived CDR1 and CDR2 are MDHEN and SYDVKM. The CDR3 covers 13 residues. The CDR3 loop is CAGRGHGGTEAFF. The CDR3 bases are TGTGCCGGCCGGGGACATGGAGGCACTGAAGCTTTCTTT. The full variable domain, with the rest looked up from reference TRBV28 and TRBJ1-1, is DVKVTQSSRYLVKRTGEKVFLECVQDMDHENMFWYRQDPGLGLRLIYFSYDVKMKEKGDIPEGYSVSREKKERFSLILESASTNQTSMYLCAGRGHGGTEAFFGQGTRLTVV.

For the CDR3, the DNA is TGTGCCAGCAGTGAGGGGGGGAAGTTCTGGGAGCAGTACTTC. Its translation: CASSEGGKFWEQYF. V gene TRBV25-1 combines with J gene TRBJ2-7; TRBD2 matches at 7 bases. Trimming at V came to 3 bases and at J to 7 bases, leaving 9 bases not matched to a gene. CDR3 size: 14 residues. The germline V gene encodes CDR1 MGHDK and CDR2 SYGVNS.

This sequence joins TRBV19 and TRBJ2-1; 11 bases are a match to TRBD2. The junction had 17 bases not matched to a gene; V was cut back by 4 bases and J by 0 bases. The CDR3 length is 21 residues. Germline loops: CDR1 LNHDA, CDR2 SQIVND (reference sequence). CDR3 loop: CASSNPSGGIVTLSSYNEQFF. Written as DNA, the CDR3 is TGTGCCAGTAGTAACCCTAGCGGGGGGATAGTAACCTTGAGCTCCTACAATGAGCAGTTCTTC.